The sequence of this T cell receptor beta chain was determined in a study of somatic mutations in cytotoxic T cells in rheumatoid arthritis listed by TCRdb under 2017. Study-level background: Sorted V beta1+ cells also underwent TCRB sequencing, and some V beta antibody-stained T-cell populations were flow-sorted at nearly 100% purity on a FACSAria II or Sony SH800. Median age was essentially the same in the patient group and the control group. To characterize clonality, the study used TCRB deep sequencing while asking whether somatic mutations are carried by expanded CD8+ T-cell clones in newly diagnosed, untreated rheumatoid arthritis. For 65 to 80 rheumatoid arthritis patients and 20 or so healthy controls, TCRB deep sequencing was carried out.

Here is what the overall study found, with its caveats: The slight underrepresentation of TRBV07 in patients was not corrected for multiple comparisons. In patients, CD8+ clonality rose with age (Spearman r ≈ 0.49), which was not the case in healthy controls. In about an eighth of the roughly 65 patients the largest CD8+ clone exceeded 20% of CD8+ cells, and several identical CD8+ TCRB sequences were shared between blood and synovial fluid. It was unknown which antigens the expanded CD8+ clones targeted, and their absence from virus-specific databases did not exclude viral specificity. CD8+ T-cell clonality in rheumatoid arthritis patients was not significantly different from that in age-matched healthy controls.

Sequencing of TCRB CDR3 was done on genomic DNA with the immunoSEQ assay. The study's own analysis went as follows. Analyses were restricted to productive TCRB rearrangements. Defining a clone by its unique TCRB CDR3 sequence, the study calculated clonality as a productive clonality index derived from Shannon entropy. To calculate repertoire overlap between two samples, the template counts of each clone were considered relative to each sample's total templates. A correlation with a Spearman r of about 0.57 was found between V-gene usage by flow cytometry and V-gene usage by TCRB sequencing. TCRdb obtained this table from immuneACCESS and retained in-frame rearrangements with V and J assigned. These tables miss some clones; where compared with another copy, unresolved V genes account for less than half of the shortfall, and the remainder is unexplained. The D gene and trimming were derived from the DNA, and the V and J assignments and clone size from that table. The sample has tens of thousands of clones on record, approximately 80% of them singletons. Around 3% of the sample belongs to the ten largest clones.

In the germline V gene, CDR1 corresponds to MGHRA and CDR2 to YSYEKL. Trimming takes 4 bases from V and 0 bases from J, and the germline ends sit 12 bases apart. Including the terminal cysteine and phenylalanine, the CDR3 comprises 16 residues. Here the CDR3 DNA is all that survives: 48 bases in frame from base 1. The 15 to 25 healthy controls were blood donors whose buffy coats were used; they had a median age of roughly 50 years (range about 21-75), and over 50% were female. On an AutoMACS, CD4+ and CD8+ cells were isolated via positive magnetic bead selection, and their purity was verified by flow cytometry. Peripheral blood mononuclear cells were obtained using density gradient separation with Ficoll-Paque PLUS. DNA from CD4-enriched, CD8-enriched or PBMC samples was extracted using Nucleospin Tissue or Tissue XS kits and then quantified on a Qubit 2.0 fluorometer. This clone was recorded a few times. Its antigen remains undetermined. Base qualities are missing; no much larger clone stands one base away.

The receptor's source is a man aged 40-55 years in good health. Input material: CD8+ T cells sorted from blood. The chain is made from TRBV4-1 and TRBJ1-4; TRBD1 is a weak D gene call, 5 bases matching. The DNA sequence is TGCGCCAGCAGCCGAGGTTCGACAGCAACTAATGAAAAACTGTTTTTT. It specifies CASSRGSTATNEKLFF.